Sequencing of this T cell receptor (beta chain) was carried out in a study of T cells in Graves' hyperthyroidism and ophthalmopathy. Overall study findings and caveats: Median prediction lead before ophthalmopathy onset was around 7 months with the model.

RNA transcripts yielded amplified TCR beta CDR3 regions. RT-PCR in the first round (using the HTBI primer set) targeted the TCR CDR3. TCRdb processed the multiplex PCR reads anew with MiXCR; each CDR3 protein has one entry. The sample consists of 600,000 to 800,000 distinct CDR3 sequences, around 40% of them appearing once. Graves' hyperthyroidism showing no ophthalmopathy progression within 18 months was considered stable. The diagnoses drew upon clinical symptoms, serum thyroxine and TRAb, thyroid ultrasound and orbital computed tomography. The CDR3 length is 14 residues. Germline CDR1 and CDR2: SNHLY and FYNNEI. V trimming: 5 bases; J trimming: 6 bases; junction bases outside the gene matches: 5. Points on this clonotype: Its specificity is unknown.

The receptor was isolated from a middle-aged woman with Graves' hyperthyroidism. The sequenced material came from blood. J is TRBJ1-4 and V is TRBV2; 8 bases align to TRBD1. The CDR3 DNA sequence: TGTGCCAGCAGTCGCAGGGGGCTGCATGAAAAACTGTTTTTT. Protein sequence: CASSRRGLHEKLFF.